This T cell receptor (beta chain) was captured by sequencing in a study of long-term antiretroviral therapy in people with HIV. Study-level background: It was about a decade before the 2015 immediate-ART recommendation that the earliest samples were taken.

Survey-level immunoSEQ v3.0 assays were run. Sequencing was directed toward about 40,000-55,000 T-cell genomes in each sample. The protocol was immunoSEQ multiplex PCR, while the TCRdb copy is restricted to in-frame clones and leaves out a portion. Here the sample spans about 36,000 clones, 80% being singletons. The CDR3 covers 17 residues. Trimming cost V 2 bases and J 4 bases, with 18 bases left between them. Germline values: CDR1 KGHSH, CDR2 LQKENI. The input for sequencing was unsorted PBMCs, taken 3.4 years after starting antiretroviral therapy. The chain links TRBV18 to TRBJ2-1; D remains unclear. The receptor's source is a man under 40 with HIV. The CDR3 coding sequence is TGTGCCAGCTCACCATCTAGTCGCGTGAGGACGTACAATGAGCAGTTCTTC. This sequence encodes CASSPSSRVRTYNEQFF.